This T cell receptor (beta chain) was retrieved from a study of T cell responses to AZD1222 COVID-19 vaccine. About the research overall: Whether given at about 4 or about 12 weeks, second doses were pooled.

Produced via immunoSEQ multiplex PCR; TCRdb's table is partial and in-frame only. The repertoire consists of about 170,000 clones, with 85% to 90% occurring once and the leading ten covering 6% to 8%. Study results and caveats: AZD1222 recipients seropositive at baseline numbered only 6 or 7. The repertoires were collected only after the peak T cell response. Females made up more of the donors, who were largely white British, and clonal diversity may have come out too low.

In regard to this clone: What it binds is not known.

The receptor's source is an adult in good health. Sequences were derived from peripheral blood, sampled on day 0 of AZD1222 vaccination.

The CDR3 nucleotides read TGTGCCAGCAGTTACCGGGGGACAGGGGTAGGCGATGAGCAGTTCTTC. Translated, it gives CASSYRGTGVGDEQFF. The chain employs TRBV6-5 and TRBJ2-1; 10 bases map to TRBD1. The junction had 9 bases not matched to a gene; V was cut back by 2 bases and J by 8 bases. Looked up from germline, CDR1 is MNHEY and CDR2 is SVGAGI. This CDR3 has 16 amino acids.